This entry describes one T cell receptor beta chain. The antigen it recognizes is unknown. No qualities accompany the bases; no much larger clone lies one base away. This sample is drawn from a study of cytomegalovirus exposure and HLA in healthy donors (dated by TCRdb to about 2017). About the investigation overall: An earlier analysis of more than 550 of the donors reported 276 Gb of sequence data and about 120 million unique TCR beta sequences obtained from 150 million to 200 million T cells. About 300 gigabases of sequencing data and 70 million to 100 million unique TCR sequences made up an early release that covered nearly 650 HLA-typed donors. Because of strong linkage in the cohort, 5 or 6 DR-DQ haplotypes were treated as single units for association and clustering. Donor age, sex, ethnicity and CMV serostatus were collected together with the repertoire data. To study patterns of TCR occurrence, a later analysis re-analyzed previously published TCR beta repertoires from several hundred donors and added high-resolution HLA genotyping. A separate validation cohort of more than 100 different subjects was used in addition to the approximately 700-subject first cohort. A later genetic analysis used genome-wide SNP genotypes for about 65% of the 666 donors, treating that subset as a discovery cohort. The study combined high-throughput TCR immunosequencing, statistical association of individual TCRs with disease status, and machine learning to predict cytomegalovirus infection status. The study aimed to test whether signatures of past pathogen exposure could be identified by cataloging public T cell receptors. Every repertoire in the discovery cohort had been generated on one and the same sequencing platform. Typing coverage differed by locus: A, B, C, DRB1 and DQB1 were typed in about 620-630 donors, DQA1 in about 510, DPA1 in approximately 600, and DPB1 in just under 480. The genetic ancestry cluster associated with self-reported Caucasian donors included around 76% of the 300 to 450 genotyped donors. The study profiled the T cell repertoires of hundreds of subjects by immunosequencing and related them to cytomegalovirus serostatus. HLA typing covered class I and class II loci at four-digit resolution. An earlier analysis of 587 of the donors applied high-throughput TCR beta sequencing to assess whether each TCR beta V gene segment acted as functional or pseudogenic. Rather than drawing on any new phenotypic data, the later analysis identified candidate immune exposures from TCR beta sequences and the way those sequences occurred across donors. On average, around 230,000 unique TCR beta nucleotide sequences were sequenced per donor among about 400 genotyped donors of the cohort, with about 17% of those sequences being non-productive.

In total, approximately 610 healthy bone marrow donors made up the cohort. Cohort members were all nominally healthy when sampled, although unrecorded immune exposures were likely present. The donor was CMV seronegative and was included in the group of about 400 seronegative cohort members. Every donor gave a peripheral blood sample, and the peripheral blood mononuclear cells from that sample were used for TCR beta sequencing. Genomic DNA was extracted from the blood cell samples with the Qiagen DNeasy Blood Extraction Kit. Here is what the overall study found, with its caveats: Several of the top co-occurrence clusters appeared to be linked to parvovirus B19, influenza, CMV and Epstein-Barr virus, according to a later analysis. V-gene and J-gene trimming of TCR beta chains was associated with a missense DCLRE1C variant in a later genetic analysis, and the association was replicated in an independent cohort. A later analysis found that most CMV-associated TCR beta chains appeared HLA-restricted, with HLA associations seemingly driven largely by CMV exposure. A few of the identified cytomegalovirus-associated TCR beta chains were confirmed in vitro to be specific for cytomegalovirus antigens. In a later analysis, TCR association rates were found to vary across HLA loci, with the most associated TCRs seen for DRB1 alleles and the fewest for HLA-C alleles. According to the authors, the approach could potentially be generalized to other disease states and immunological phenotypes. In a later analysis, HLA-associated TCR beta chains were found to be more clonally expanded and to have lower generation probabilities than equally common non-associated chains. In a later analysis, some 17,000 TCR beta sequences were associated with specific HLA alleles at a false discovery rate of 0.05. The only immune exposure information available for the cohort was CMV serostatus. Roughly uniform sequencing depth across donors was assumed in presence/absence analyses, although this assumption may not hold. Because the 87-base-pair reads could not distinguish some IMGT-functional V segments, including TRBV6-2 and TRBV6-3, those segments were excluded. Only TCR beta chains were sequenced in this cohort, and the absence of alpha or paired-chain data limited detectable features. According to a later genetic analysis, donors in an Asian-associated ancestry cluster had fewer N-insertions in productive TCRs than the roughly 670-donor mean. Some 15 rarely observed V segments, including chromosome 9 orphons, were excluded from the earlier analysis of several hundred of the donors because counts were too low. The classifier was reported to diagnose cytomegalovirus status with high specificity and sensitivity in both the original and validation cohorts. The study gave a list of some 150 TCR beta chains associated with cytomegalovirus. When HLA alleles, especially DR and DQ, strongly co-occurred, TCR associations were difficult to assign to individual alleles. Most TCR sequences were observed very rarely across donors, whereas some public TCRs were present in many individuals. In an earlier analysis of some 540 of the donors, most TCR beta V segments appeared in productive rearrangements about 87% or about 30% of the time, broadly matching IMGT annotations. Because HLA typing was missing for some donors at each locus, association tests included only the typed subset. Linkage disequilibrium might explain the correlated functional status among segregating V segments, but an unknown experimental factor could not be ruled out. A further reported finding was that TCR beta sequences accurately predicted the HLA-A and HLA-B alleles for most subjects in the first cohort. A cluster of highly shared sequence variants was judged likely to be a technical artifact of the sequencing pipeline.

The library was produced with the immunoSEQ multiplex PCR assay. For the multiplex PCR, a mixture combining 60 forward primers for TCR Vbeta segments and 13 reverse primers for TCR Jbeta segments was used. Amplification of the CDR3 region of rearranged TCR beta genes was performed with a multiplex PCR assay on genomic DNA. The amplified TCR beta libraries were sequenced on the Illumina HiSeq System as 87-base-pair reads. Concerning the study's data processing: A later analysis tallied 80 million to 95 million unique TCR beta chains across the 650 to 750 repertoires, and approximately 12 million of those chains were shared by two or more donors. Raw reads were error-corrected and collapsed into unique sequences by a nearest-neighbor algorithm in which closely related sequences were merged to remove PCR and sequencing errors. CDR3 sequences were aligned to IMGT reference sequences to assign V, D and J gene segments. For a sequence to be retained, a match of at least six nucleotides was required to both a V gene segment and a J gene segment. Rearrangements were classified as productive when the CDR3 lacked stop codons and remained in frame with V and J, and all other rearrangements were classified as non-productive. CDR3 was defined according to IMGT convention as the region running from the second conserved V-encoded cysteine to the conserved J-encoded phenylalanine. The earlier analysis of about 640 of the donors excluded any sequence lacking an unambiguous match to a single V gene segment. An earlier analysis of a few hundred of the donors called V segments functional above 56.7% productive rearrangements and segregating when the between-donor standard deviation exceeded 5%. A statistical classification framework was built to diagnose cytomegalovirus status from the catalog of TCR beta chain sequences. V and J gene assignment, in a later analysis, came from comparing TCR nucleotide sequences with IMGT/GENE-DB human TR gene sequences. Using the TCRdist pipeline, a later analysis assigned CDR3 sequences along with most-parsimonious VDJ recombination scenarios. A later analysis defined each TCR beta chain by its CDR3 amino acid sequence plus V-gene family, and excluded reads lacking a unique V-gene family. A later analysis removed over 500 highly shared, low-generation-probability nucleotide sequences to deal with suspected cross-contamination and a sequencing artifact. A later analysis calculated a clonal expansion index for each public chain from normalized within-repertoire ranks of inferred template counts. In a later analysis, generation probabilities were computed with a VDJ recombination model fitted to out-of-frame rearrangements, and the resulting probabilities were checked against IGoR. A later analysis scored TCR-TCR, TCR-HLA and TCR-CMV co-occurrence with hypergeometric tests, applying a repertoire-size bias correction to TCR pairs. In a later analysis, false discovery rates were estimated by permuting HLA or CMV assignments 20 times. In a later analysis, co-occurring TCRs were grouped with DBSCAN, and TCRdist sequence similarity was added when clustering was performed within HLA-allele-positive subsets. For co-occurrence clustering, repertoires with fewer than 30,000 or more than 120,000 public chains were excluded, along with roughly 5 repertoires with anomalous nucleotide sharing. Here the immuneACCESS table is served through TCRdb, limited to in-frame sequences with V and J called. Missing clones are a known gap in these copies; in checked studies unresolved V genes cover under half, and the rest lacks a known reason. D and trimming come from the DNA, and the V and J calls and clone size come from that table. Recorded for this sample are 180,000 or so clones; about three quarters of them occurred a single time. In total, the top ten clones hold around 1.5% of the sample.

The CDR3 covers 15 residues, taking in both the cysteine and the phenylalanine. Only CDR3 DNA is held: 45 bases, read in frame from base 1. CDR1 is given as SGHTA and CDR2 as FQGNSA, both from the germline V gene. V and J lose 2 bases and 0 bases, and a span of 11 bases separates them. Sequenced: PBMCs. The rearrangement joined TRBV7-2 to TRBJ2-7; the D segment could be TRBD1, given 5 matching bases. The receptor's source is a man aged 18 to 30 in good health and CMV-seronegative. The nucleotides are TGTGCCAGCAGCTTATACCCGACAGCCTCCTACGAGCAGTACTTC. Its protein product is CASSLYPTASYEQYF. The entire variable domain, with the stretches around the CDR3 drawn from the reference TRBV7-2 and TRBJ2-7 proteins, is GAGVSQSPSNKVTEKGKDVELRCDPISGHTALYWYRQSLGQGLEFLIYFQGNSAPDKSGLPSDRFSAERTGGSVSTLTIQRTQQEDSAVYLCASSLYPTASYEQYFGPGTRLTVT.